This T cell receptor (beta chain) was sequenced in a study of identical twins. Study-wide results and caveats: Out-of-frame sharing of TCR alpha in monozygotic twins was underestimated by models. The abundant beta clonotypes from cord blood had fewer insertions, and memory repertoires had none of this.

TCRdb processed the 5' RACE reads anew with MiXCR; each CDR3 protein has one entry. This table has about 550,000 distinct CDR3 sequences, approximately 20% appearing once. Healthy Caucasians provided all donations. Note on this clonotype: The antigen is undetermined.

These data were also filed under a second study, of yellow fever vaccine responses in identical twins.

This TCR came from a woman in her late teens or twenties in good health. The sample consisted of CD4+ T cells sorted from blood.

For the CDR3, the DNA is TGTGCCAGAAGCTTGGTTAGCCCACACGGATTGGATGAGCAGTTCTTC. It codes for CARSLVSPHGLDEQFF. This chain links TRBV5-3 with TRBJ2-1; no definite D call. TRBV5-3 is an ORF for which the function is uncertain. The CDR3 runs to 16 residues. The V gene lost 0 bases and the J gene lost 8 bases, with 18 bases spanning the gap.